These T cell receptor beta chains were read from a single sample in a study of blood T cell repertoires in COVID-19. Some clones are missing from TCRdb's copy, which holds only in-frame ones; the method was immunoSEQ multiplex PCR. The sample lists 250,000 to 350,000 clones, around four fifths occurring once. What was sequenced was peripheral blood. Every receptor here comes from a woman in her forties or fifties with active or convalescent COVID-19. The CDR3 runs from the conserved cysteine through the conserved F or W. The order of the fields is J gene, clone size, V gene, D gene, CDR3 protein, CDR3 DNA. D genes are given only for firm matches. Expanded clones get a size class; other rows say once, few or many, or leave the size out.

j_gene: TRBJ1-6; abundance: -; v_gene: TRBV18; d_gene: TRBD1; CDR3aa: CASSPGQGYNSPLHF; CDR3nt: TGTGCCAGCTCACCGGGACAGGGGTACAATTCACCCCTCCACTTT
j_gene: TRBJ2-7; abundance: few; v_gene: TRBV7-2; d_gene: TRBD2; CDR3aa: CASSQGQLAGGYEQYF; CDR3nt: TGTGCCAGCAGCCAAGGCCAACTAGCGGGAGGTTACGAGCAGTACTTC
j_gene: TRBJ1-1; abundance: -; v_gene: TRBV7-9; d_gene: -; CDR3aa: CASSSFRGWNTEAFF; CDR3nt: TGTGCCAGCAGCTCATTCCGGGGGTGGAACACTGAAGCTTTCTTT
j_gene: TRBJ1-6; abundance: -; v_gene: TRBV5-6; d_gene: -; CDR3aa: CASSLAPGEVNSPLHF; CDR3nt: TGTGCCAGCAGCTTGGCCCCCGGGGAGGTTAATTCACCCCTCCACTTT
j_gene: TRBJ2-1; abundance: -; v_gene: TRBV6-4; d_gene: -; CDR3aa: CASSAGLSSYNEQFF; CDR3nt: TGTGCCAGCAGTGCGGGACTCAGCTCCTACAATGAGCAGTTCTTC
j_gene: TRBJ2-3; abundance: -; v_gene: TRBV6-5; d_gene: TRBD1; CDR3aa: CASSSIQGADTQYF; CDR3nt: TGTGCCAGCAGTTCAATTCAGGGGGCCGATACGCAGTATTTT
j_gene: TRBJ2-5; abundance: -; v_gene: TRBV7-9; d_gene: TRBD1; CDR3aa: CASGGDRVRETQYF; CDR3nt: TGTGCCAGCGGAGGGGACAGGGTAAGGGAGACCCAGTACTTC
j_gene: TRBJ1-2; abundance: -; v_gene: TRBV5-1; d_gene: TRBD1; CDR3aa: CASSSRTGGRGYTF; CDR3nt: TGCGCCAGCAGCTCACGGACAGGGGGCCGTGGCTACACCTTC
j_gene: TRBJ2-1; abundance: -; v_gene: TRBV11-2; d_gene: TRBD2; CDR3aa: CASSLMLAGGYNEQFF; CDR3nt: TGTGCCAGCAGCTTAATGTTAGCGGGAGGCTACAATGAGCAGTTCTTC
j_gene: TRBJ2-1; abundance: -; v_gene: TRBV6-6; d_gene: TRBD1; CDR3aa: CASSLRDRGINEQFF; CDR3nt: TGTGCCAGCAGCCTCCGGGACAGGGGAATCAATGAGCAGTTCTTC
j_gene: TRBJ2-3; abundance: -; v_gene: TRBV12-3/TRBV12-4; d_gene: TRBD2; CDR3aa: CASKREGTDTQYF; CDR3nt: TGTGCCAGCAAGCGGGAGGGCACAGATACGCAGTATTTT
j_gene: TRBJ1-1; abundance: -; v_gene: TRBV30; d_gene: TRBD1; CDR3aa: CAWSVHLTGGTEAFF; CDR3nt: TGTGCCTGGAGTGTACATCTCACAGGGGGCACTGAAGCTTTCTTT
j_gene: TRBJ2-1; abundance: -; v_gene: TRBV18; d_gene: -; CDR3aa: CASSPPFRKVDNEQFF; CDR3nt: TGTGCCAGCTCACCACCATTTAGAAAAGTCGACAATGAGCAGTTCTTC